This TCR beta chain was sequenced during a study of identifying expanded T cells in peripheral blood. From germline, CDR1 is SGHRS and CDR2 YFSETQ. This CDR3 is 16 amino acids long. On this clone itself: One junction end does not reproduce the germline sequence, and a read error may be involved.

Using immunoSEQ multiplex PCR, the repertoire was profiled, and TCRdb retains in-frame clones only, with some absent. The sample lists approximately 130,000 clones; more than 80% were seen once. Collection occurred without any documented infections or immune events in donors. Sequenced sample: blood. The receptor was derived from a person aged 18 to 75 in good health. V and J are TRBV5-1 and TRBJ2-7, with 9 nucleotides matching TRBD2. In DNA form, the CDR3 reads TGCGCCAGCAGTTTGGGTCGTGGCGGGGGGGCCCGCGAGCAGTACTTC. Amino acid sequence: CASSLGRGGGAREQYF.